The entry below describes one T cell receptor beta chain. These data originate in a study of control samples from healthy donors and cancer patients. The table came from immunoSEQ multiplex PCR; TCRdb's copy has only in-frame clones and leaves some out. Of around 72,000 clones listed, 84% are singletons. Germline values: CDR1 LGHNA, CDR2 YSLEER. V was cut by 4 bases and J by 7 bases, with 16 bases left in between. CDR3 length: 14 residues. The TCR was taken from a man aged 45 to 65 in good health. Input material: blood. The rearrangement joins TRBV4-3 to TRBJ1-1; D possibly corresponds to TRBD1 (5 bases). This CDR3 is CASSPKAGTGEAFF. The DNA for the CDR3 is TGCGCCAGCAGCCCCAAGGCAGGGACGGGTGAAGCTTTCTTT.